These T cell receptor beta chains were read from a single sample in a study of cytotoxic CD8 clonotypes in ibrutinib-treated CLL. Method: immunoSEQ multiplex PCR; TCRdb's copy keeps in-frame clones and lacks some. The sample gives about 250,000 clones, 70% of which show up once; 15% to 19% is in the top ten. The sample in question was PBMCs, obtained after 24 months of ibrutinib treatment. The receptors originated from a human donor with chronic lymphocytic leukemia. The conserved cysteine and the conserved F or W are not part of the CDR3 here.

J | V | CDR3
TRBJ2-7 | TRBV18 | ASSPPGTPIEQY
TRBJ2-7 | TRBV29-1 | SVEAPGRQGAVYEQY
TRBJ1-1 | TRBV2 | ASTGTGVAF
TRBJ2-3 | TRBV11-3 | ASSASTSGRALDTQY
TRBJ2-1 | TRBV7-3 | ASSLSYYNEQF
TRBJ2-1 | TRBV9 | ASSGIGTQPEQF
TRBJ2-7 | TRBV9 | ASSPRRQGTYEQY
TRBJ2-7 | TRBV28 | ASSSLASGSYEQY
TRBJ2-7 | TRBV29-1 | SVGTDTYEQY
TRBJ2-1 | TRBV7-3 | ASLDQRSYNEQF
TRBJ1-1 | TRBV11-2 | ASRRPFATEAF
TRBJ1-1 | TRBV28 | ASSFRGIQNTEAF
TRBJ2-7 | TRBV21-1 | ASPTVCEQY
TRBJ2-1 | TRBV14 | ASSQARAGNLDEQF
TRBJ2-3 | TRBV7-6 | ASSLTGPYTDTQY
TRBJ1-3 | TRBV27 | ASSSGQGGNTIY
TRBJ2-5 | TRBV18 | ASSPGGQETQY
TRBJ2-3 | TRBV29-1 | SVRGQHSTDTQY
TRBJ2-3 | TRBV7-6 | ASSRGAGRADTQY
TRBJ2-7 | TRBV28 | ASTPLGKTAYYEQY
TRBJ2-7 | TRBV18 | ASSHTSGSTYEQY
TRBJ2-1 | TRBV28 | ASSLQGTGVKF
TRBJ1-4 | TRBV5-1 | ASSFSTGGEKLF
TRBJ1-1 | TRBV28 | ASSTPSGVAF
TRBJ2-5 | TRBV7-2 | ASSLGGGILQETQY
TRBJ2-1 | TRBV28 | ASSPINEQF
TRBJ1-4 | TRBV4-2 | ASSPRTGVEKLF
TRBJ1-4 | TRBV18 | ASSPDGVNEKLF
TRBJ2-2 | TRBV28 | ASSPIAGGGELF
TRBJ1-2 | TRBV6-6 | ASTWGQAEHGYT
TRBJ1-2 | TRBV25-1 | AVWGGSNGYT
TRBJ2-2 | TRBV7-9 | ASSMEHTGELF
TRBJ2-6 | TRBV6-5 | ASSYGGSGANVLT
TRBJ2-2 | TRBV7-3 | ASSPRPANTGELF
TRBJ1-2 | TRBV29-1 | SVRQGATNGAYGYT